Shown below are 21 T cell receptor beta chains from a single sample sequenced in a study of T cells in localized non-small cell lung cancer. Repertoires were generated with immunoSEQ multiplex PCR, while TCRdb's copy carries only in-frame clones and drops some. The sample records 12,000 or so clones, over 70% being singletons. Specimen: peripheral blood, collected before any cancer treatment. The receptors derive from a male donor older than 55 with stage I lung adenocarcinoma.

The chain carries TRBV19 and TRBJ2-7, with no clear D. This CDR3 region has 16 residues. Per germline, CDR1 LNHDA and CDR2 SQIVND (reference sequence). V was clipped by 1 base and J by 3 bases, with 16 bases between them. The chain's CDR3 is CASSIVGQVCLYEQYF. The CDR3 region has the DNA TGTGCCAGTAGTATAGTCGGGCAGGTCTGTCTCTACGAGCAGTACTTC.

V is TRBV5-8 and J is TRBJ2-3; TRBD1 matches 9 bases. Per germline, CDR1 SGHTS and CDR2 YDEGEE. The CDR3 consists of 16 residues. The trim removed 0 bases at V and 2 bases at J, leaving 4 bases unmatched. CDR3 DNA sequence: TGTGCCAGCAGCTTGGCGGGACAGGGCATCACAGATACGCAGTATTTT. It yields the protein CASSLAGQGITDTQYF.

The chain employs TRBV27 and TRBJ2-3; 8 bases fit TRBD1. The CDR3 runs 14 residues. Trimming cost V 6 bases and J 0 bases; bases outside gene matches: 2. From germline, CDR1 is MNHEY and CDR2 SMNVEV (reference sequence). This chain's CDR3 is CASRRQGSTDTQYF. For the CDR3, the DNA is TGTGCCAGCAGAAGACAGGGGAGCACAGATACGCAGTATTTT.

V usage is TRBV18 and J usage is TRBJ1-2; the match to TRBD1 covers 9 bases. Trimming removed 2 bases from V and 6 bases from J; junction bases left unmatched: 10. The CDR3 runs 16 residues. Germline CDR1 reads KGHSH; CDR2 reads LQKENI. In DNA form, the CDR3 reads TGTGCCAGCTCACCAGCCTTCCGGGACAGGGAGAATGGCTACACCTTC. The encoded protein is CASSPAFRDRENGYTF.

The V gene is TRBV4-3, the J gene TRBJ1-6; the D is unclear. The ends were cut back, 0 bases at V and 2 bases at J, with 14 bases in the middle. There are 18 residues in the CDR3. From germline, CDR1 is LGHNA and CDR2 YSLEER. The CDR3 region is CASSQDWTNGAYNSPLHF. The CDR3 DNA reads TGCGCCAGCAGCCAAGATTGGACTAACGGGGCCTATAATTCACCCCTCCACTTT.

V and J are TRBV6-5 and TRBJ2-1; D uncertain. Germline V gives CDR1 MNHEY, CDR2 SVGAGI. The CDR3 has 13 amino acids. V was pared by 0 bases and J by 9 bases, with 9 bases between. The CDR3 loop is CASSYSGRSEQFF. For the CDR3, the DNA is TGTGCCAGCAGTTACTCGGGTAGAAGTGAGCAGTTCTTC.

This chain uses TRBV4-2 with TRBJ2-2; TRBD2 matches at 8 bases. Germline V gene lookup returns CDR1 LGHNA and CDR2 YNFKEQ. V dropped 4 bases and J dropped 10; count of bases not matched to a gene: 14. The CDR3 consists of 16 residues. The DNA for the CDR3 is TGTGCCAGCAGCCCGGGGACGGGAGGGCTAATGGAGGAGCTGTTTTTT. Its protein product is CASSPGTGGLMEELFF.

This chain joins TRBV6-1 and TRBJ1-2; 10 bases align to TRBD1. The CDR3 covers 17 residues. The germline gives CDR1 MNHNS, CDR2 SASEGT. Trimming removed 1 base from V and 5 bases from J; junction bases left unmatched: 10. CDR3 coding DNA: TGTGCCAGCAGTGAAGATTTTAGGGACAGGGGATATTATGGCTACACCTTC. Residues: CASSEDFRDRGYYGYTF.

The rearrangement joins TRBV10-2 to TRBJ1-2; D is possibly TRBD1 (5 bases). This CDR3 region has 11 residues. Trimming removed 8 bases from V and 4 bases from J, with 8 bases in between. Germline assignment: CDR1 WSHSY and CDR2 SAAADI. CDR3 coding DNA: TGCGCCAGCGGGGACGGCTATGGCTACACCTTC. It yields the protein CASGDGYGYTF.

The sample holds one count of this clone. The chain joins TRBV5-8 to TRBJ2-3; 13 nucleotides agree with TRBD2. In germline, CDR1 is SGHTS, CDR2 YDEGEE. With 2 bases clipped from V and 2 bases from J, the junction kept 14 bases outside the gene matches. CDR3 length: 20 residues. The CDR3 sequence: CASSLQSTSGRPRITDTQYF. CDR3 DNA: TGTGCCAGCAGCTTACAATCGACTAGCGGGAGGCCGAGAATCACAGATACGCAGTATTTT.

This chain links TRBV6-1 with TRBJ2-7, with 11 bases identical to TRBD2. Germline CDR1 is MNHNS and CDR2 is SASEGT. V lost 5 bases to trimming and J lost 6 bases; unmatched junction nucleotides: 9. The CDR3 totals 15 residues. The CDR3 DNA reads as TGTGCCAGCAGTATCACTAGCGGGAGATCCGTCGAGCAGTACTTC. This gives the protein CASSITSGRSVEQYF.

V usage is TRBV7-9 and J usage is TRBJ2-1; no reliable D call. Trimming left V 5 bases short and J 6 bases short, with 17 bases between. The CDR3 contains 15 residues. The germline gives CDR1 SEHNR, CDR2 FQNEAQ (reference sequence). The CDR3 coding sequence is TGTGCCAGCAGCCCCCCTATCCGCTTTGGCAATGAGCAGTTCTTC. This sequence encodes CASSPPIRFGNEQFF.

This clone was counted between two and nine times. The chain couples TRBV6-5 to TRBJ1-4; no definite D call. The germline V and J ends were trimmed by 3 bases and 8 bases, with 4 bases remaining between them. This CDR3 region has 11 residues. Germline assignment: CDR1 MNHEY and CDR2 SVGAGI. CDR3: CASSYREKLFF. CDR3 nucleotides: TGTGCCAGCAGTTATAGGGAAAAACTGTTTTTT.

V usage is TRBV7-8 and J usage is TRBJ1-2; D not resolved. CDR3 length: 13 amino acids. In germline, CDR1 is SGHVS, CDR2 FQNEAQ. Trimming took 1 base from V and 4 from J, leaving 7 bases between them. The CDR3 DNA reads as TGTGCCAGCAGCTTAGAGGTTCGCTATGGCTACACCTTC. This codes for CASSLEVRYGYTF. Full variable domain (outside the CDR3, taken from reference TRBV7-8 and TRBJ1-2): GAGVSQSPRYKVAKRGQDVALRCDPISGHVSLFWYQQALGQGPEFLTYFQNEAQLDKSGLPSDRFFAERPEGSVSTLKIQRTQQEDSAVYLCASSLEVRYGYTFGSGTRLTVV.

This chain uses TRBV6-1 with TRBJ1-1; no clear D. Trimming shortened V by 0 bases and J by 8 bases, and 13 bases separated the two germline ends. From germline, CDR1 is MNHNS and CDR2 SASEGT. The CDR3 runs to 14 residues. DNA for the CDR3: TGTGCCAGCAGTGAAGCAAGACGGGGTTCCGAAGCTTTCTTT. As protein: CASSEARRGSEAFF.

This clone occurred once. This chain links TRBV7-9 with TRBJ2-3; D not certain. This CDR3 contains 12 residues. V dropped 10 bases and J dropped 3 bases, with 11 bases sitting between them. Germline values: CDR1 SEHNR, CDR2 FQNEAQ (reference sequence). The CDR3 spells CAIQTGTDTQYF. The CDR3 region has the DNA TGTGCCATCCAGACTGGTACAGATACGCAGTATTTT.

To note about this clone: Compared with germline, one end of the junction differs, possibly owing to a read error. CDR3 region: CASIYGTGDNSPLHF. The CDR3 coding sequence is TGTGCCAGCATCTATGGGACAGGGGATAACTCACCCCTCCACTTT. J is TRBJ1-6 and V is TRBV28; TRBD1 aligns across 10 bases. Germline V CDR1 and CDR2: MDHEN, SYDVKM. The CDR3 has 15 residues.

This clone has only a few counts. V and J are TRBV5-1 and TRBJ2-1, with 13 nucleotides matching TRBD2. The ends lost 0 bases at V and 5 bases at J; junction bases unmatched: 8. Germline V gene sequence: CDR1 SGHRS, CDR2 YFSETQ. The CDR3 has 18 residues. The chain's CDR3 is CASSLGTSGSLPNNEQFF. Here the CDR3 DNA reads TGCGCCAGCAGCTTGGGGACTAGCGGGAGCCTCCCCAACAATGAGCAGTTCTTC.

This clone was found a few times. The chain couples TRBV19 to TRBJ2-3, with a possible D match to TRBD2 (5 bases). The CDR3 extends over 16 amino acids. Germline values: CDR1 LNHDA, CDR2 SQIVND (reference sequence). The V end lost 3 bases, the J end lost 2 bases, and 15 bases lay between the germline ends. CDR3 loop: CASSMGLAGPTDTQYF. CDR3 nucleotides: TGTGCCAGTAGTATGGGTCTAGCCGGCCCCACAGATACGCAGTATTTT.

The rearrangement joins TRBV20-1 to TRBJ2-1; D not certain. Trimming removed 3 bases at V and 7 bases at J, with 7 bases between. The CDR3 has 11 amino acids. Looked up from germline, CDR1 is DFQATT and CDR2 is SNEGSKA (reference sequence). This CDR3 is CSARKENEQFF. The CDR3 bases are TGCAGTGCTAGGAAGGAGAATGAGCAGTTCTTC.

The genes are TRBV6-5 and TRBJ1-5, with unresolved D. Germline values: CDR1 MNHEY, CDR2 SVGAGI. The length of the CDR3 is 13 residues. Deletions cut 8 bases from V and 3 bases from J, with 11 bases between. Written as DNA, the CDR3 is TGTGCCAGCGGAAAGGATTCCAATCAGCCCCAGCATTTT. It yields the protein CASGKDSNQPQHF.